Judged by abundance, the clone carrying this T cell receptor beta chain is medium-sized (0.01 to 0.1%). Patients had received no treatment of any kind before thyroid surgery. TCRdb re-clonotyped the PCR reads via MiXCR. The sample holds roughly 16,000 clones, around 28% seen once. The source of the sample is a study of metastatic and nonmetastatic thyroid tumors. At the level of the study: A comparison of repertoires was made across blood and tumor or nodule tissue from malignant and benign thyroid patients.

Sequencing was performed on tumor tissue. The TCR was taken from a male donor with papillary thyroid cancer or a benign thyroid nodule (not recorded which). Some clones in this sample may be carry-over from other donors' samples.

The DNA of the CDR3 is TGTGCCAGCAGTGAAGCAGGGGACTACAATGAGCAGTTCTTC. This codes for CASSEAGDYNEQFF. The V gene is TRBV6-1, the J gene TRBJ2-1; weak D call: TRBD1 (5 bases). This CDR3 is 14 amino acids long. Germline values: CDR1 MNHNS, CDR2 SASEGT. Trimming cost V 0 bases and J 3 bases, with 6 bases left between them.